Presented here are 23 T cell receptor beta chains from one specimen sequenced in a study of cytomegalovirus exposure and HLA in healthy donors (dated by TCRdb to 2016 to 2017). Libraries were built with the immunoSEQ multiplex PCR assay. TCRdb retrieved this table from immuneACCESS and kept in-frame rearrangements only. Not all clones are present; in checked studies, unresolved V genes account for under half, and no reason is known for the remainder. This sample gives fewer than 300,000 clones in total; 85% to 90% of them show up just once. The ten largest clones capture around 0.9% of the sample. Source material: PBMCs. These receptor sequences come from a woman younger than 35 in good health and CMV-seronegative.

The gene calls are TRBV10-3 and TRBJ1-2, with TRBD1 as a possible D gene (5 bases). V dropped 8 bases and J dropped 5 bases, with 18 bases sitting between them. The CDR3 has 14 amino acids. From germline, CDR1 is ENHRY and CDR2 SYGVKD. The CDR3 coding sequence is TGTGCCATCTCCACTTTCGAGCGGGGGTATGGCTACACCTTC. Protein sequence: CAISTFERGYGYTF.

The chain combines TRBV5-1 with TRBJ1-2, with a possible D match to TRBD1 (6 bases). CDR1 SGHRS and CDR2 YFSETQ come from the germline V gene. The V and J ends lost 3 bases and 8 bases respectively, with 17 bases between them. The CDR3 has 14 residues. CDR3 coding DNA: TGCGCCAGCAGCTCGACAGGTGTCCTCATGGGCTACACCTTC. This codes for CASSSTGVLMGYTF.

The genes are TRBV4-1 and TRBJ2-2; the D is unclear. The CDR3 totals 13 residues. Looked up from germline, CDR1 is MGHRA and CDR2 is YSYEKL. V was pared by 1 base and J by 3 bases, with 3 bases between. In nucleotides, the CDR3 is TGCGCCAGCAGCCAAGTCGACACCGGGGAGCTGTTTTTT. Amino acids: CASSQVDTGELFF.

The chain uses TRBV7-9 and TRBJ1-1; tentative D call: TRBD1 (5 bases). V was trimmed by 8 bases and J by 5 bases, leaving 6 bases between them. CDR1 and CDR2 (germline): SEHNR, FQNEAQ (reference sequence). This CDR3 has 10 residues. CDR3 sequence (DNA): TGTGCCAGCCGGGGGACTGAAGCTTTCTTT. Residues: CASRGTEAFF.

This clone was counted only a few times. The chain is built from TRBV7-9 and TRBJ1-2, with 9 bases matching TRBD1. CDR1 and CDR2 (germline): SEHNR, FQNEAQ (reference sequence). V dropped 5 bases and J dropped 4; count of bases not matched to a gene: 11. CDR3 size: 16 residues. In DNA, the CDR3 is TGTGCCAGCAGCCCCGGGGACAGGGAGAGGATCTATGGCTACACCTTC. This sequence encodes CASSPGDRERIYGYTF.

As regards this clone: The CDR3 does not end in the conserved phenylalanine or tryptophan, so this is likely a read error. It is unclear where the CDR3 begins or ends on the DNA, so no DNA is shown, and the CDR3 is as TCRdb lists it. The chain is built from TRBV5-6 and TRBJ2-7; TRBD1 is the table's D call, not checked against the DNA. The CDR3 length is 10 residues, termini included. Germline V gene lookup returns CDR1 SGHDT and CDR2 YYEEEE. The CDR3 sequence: CASSPTGGRL.

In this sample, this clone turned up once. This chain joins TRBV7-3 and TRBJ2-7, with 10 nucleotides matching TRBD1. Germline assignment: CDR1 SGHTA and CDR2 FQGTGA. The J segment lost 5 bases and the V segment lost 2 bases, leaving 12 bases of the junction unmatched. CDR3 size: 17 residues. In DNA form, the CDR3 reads TGTGCCAGCAGCTTACGAGTCTGGGACAGGGGTTCCAACGAGCAGTACTTC. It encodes CASSLRVWDRGSNEQYF.

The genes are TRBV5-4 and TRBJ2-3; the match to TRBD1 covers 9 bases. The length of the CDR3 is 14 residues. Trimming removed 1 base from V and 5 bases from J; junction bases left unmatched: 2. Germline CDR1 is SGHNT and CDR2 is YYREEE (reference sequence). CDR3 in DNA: TGTGCCAGCAGCTTGAACAGGGGGCAAGATACGCAGTATTTT. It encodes CASSLNRGQDTQYF.

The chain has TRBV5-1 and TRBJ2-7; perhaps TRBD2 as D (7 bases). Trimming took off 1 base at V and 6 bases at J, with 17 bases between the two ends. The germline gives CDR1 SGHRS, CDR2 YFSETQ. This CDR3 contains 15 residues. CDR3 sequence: CASSLRGRATGEQYF. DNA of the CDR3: TGCGCCAGCAGCTTGAGGGGGAGGGCGACGGGCGAGCAGTACTTC.

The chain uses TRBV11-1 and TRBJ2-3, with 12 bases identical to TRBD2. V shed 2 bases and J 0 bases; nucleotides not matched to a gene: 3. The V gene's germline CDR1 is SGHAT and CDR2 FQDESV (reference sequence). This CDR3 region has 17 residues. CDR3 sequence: CASSLPGLAGSTDTQYF. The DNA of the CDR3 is TGTGCCAGCAGCTTACCGGGACTAGCGGGTAGCACAGATACGCAGTATTTT. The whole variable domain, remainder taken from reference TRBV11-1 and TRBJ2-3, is EAEVAQSPRYKITEKSQAVAFWCDPISGHATLYWYRQILGQGPELLVQFQDESVVDDSQLPKDRFSAERLKGVDSTLKIQPAELGDSAMYLCASSLPGLAGSTDTQYFGPGTRLTVL.

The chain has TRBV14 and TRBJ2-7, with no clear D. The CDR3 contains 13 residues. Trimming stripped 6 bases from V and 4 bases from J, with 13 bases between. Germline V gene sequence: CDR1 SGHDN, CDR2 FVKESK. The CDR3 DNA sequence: TGTGCCAGCAGGAAACGGTTAGATTACGAGCAGTACTTC. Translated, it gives CASRKRLDYEQYF.

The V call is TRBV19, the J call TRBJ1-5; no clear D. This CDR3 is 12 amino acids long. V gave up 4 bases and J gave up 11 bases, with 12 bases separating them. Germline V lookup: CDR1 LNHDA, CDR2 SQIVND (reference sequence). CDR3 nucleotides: TGTGCCAGTAGTAGCGTTTTCGGGGCCCAGCATTTT. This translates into CASSSVFGAQHF. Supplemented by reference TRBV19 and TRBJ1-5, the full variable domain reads DGGITQSPKYLFRKEGQNVTLSCEQNLNHDAMYWYRQDPGQGLRLIYYSQIVNDFQKGDIAEGYSVSREKKESFPLTVTSAQKNPTAFYLCASSSVFGAQHFGDGTRLSIL.

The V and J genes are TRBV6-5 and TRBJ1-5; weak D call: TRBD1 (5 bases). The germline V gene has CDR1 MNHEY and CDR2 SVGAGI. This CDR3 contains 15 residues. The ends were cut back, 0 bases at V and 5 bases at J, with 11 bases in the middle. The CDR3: CASSYSASTDQPQHF. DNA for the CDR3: TGTGCCAGCAGTTACTCTGCCTCGACAGATCAGCCCCAGCATTTT.

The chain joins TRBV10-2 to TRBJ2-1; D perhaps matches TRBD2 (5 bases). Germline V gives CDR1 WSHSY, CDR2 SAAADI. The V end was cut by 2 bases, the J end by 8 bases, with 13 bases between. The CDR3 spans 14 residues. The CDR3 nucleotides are TGCGCCAGCAGTGAGGGAGCGGTTGACGATGAGCAGTTCTTC. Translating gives CASSEGAVDDEQFF.

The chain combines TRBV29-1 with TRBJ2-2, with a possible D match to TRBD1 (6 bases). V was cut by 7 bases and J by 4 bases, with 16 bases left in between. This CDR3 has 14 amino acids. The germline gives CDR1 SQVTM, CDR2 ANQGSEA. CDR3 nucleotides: TGCAGCGCCGCGTGGGACACCCGCACCGGGGAGCTGTTTTTT. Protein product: CSAAWDTRTGELFF.

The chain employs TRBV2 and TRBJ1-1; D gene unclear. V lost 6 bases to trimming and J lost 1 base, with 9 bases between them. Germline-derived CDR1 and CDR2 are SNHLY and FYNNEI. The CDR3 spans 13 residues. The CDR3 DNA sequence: TGTGCCAGCAGGTCGCTAGCGAACACTGAAGCTTTCTTT. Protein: CASRSLANTEAFF. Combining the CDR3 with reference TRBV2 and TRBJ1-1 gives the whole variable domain EPEVTQTPSHQVTQMGQEVILRCVPISNHLYFYWYRQILGQKVEFLVSFYNNEISEKSEIFDDQFSVERPDGSNFTLKIRSTKLEDSAMYFCASRSLANTEAFFGQGTRLTVV.

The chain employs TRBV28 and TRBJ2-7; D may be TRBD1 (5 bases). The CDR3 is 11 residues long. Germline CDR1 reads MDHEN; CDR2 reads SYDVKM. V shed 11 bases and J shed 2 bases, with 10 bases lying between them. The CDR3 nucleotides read TGTGCCTCTTCAGGGACCTACGAGCAGTACTTC. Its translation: CASSGTYEQYF. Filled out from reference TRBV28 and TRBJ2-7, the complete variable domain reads DVKVTQSSRYLVKRTGEKVFLECVQDMDHENMFWYRQDPGLGLRLIYFSYDVKMKEKGDIPEGYSVSREKKERFSLILESASTNQTSMYLCASSGTYEQYFGPGTRLTVT.

The CDR3 DNA follows: TGCGCCAGCAGCCAACAACAGGGGATCTACGAGCAGTACTTC. Translation gives CASSQQQGIYEQYF. This chain uses TRBV4-3 with TRBJ2-7; 7 bases align to TRBD1. The V gene end was trimmed by 2 bases and the J gene end by 3 bases; junction bases not matched to a gene: 4. CDR3 length: 14 amino acids. Germline V gives CDR1 LGHNA, CDR2 YSLEER.

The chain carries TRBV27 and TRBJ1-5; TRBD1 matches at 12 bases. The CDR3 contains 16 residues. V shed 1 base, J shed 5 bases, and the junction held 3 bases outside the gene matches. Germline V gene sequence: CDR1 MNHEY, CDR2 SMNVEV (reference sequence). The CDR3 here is CASSLLGDRGHQPQHF. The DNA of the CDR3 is TGTGCCAGCAGTTTATTAGGGGACAGGGGGCATCAGCCCCAGCATTTT.

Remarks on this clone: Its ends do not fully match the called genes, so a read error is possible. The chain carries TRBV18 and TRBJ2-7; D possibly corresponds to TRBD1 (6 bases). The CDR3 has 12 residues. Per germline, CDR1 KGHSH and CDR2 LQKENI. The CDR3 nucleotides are TGTGCCAGCTCATTTGAGGTGGGACACGGGTTCTTC. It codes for CASSFEVGHGFF. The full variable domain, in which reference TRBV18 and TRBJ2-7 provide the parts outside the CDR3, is NAGVMQNPRHLVRRRGQEARLRCSPMKGHSHVYWYRQLPEEGLKFMVYLQKENIIDESGMPKERFSAEFPKEGPSILRIQQVVRGDSAAYFCASSFEVGHGFFGPGTRLTVT.

The CDR3 DNA sequence: TGTGCCAGCAGCTTGACCCATGGGAGACCCCCCACTGAAGCTTTCTTT. Translating gives CASSLTHGRPPTEAFF. The chain combines TRBV13 with TRBJ1-1; no reliable D call. The CDR3 spans 16 residues. V was clipped by 3 bases and J by 4 bases, with 18 bases between them. CDR1 PRHDT and CDR2 FYEKMQ come from the germline V gene (reference sequence).

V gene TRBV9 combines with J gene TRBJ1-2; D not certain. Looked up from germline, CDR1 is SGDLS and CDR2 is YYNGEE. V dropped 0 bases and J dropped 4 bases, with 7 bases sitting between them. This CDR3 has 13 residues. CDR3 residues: CASSVVPGYGYTF. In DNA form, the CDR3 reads TGTGCCAGCAGCGTAGTACCCGGCTATGGCTACACCTTC.

The CDR3 region is CASLGLAGDPDEQYF. In DNA, the CDR3 is TGTGCCAGCTTAGGACTAGCGGGAGATCCTGACGAGCAGTACTTC. The chain has TRBV18 and TRBJ2-7; 13 bases fit TRBD2. The length of the CDR3 is 15 residues. After removal of 7 bases from V and 5 bases from J, the junction contained 8 bases not matched to a gene. Germline CDR1 reads KGHSH; CDR2 reads LQKENI.